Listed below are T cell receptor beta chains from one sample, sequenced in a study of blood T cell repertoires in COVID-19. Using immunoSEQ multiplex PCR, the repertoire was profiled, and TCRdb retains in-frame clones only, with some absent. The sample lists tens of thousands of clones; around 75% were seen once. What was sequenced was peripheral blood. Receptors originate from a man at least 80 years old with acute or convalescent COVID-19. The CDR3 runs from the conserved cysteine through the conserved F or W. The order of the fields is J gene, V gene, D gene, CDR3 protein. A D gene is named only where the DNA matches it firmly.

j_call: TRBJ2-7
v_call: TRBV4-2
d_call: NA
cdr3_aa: CASSQERKQYF

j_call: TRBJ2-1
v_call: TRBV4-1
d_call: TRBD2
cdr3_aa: CASSLQEGTSAYNEQFF

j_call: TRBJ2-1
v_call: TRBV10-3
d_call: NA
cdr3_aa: CAISESDRNNEQFF

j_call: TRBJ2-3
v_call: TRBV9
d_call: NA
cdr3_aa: CASSDRDKGDTQYF

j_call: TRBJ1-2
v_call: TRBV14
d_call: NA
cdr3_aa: CASSQDSIGGYGYTF

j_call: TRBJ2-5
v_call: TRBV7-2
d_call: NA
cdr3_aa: CASSGGLQETQYF

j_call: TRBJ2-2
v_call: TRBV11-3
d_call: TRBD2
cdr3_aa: CASSPRTSGNTGELFF

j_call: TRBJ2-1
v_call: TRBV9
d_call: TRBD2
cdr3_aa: CASSPRSGSSYNEQFF

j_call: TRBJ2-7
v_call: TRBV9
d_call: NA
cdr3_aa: CASSVGPTGYEQYF

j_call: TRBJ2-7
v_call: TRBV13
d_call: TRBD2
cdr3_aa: CASRLAGAGYEQYF

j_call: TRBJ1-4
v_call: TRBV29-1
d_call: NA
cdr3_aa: CSAGGGTNEKLFF

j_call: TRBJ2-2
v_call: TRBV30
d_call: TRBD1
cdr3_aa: CAWSGIRDSLWNTGELFF

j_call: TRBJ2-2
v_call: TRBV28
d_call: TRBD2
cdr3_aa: CASSFGGRRAGGELFF

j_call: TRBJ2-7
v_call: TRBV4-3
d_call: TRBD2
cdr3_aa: CASSQDLIGLASEQYF

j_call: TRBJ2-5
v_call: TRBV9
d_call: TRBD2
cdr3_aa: CASSQLAVRETQYF

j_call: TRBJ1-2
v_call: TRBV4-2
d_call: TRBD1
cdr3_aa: CASSQEEGATNYGYTF

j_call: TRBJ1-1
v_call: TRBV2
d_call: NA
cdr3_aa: CASRGETGAEAFF

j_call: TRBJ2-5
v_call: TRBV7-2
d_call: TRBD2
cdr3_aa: CASSRSGRAETQYF

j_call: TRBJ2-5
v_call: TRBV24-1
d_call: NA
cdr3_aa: CATSDLWGRQETQYF

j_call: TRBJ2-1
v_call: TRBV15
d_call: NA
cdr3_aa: CATSISGSTRKQFF

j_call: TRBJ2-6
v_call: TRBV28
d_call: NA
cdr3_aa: CASVGPRGGGANVLTF

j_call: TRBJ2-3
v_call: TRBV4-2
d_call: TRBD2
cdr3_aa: CASSRRAGGGADTQYF

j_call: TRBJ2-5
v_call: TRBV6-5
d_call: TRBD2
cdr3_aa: CASSGTSGTQETQYF

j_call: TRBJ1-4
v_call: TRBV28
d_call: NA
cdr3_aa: CASSLPSTGPELFF

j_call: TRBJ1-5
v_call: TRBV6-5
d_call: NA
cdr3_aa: CASSWSNRLNQPQHF

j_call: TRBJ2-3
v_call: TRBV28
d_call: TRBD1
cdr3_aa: CASSAGTGNTDTQYF

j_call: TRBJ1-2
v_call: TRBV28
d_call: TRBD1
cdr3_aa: CASSLRQGRYGYTF

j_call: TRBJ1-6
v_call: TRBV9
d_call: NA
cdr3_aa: CASSAWTAYGGSYNSPLHF

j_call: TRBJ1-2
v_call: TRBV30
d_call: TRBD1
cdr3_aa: CAWTPWTGQGDFNYGYTF

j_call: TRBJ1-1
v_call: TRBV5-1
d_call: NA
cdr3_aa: CASSLSQNTEAFF

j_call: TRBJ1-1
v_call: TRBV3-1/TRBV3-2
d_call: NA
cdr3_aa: CASSYNRRRNTEAFF

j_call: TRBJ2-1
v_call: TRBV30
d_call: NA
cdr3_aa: CAWSRGGTTYNEQFF

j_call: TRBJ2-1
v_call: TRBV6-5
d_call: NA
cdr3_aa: CASSYSTGGGYNEQFF

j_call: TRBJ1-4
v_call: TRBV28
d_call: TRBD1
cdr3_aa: CASSRGQGREKLFF

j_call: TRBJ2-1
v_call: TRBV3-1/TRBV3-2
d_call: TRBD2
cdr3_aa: CASSQGVAGLANEQFF

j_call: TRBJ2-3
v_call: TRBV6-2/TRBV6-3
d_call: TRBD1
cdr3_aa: CASSYSRTGGADTQYF

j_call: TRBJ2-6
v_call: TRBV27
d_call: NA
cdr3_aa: CASREGWSNVLTF

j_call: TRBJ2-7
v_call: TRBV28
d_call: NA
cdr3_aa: CASSFPGSYEQYF

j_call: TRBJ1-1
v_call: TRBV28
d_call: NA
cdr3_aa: CASIGLRGTEAFF

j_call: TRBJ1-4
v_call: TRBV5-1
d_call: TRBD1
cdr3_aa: CASSLGVRTGVSEKLFF